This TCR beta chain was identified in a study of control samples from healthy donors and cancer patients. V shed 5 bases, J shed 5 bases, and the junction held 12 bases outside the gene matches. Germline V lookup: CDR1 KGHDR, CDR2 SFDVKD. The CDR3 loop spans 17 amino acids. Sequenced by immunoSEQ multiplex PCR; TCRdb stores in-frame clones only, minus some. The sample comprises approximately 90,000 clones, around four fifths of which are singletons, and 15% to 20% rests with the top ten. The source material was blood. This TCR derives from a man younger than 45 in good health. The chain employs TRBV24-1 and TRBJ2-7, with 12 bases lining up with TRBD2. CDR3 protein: CATSAETSGGLPHEQYF. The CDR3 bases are TGTGCCACCAGTGCCGAGACTAGCGGGGGACTTCCCCACGAGCAGTACTTC.